This T cell receptor (beta chain) was sequenced for a study of cytomegalovirus exposure and HLA in healthy donors. Study details: Earlier findings included roughly 120 million unique TCR beta sequences obtained from 150 million to 200 million T cells. General observations from the study: According to the study, 160 or so TCR beta chains were cytomegalovirus-associated. In a later analysis, TCR beta V- and J-gene trimming was associated with a missense DCLRE1C variant. CMV serostatus was the sole immune exposure data available.

PCR primers comprised 60 Vbeta and 13 Jbeta primers. Some clones are missing from TCRdb's copy, which holds only in-frame ones; the method was immunoSEQ multiplex PCR. This table holds under 200,000 clones, about 81% found once. In regard to this clone: Antigen: not known.

The germline V gene encodes CDR1 MNHNY and CDR2 SVGAGI (reference sequence). The CDR3 length is 15 residues. Sequencing input: PBMCs. This rearrangement joins TRBV6-6 to TRBJ2-5; 11 nucleotides match TRBD2. The J call may be mistaken, given a closer DNA end match to TRBJ2-7. The clonotype was recovered from a young woman in good health and CMV-seronegative. The CDR3 spells CASSPGTSGRHEQYF. The CDR3 DNA reads as TGTGCCAGCAGCCCCGGGACTAGCGGACGCCACGAGCAGTACTTC.